This T cell receptor beta chain was identified during a study of cytomegalovirus exposure and HLA in healthy donors. The PCR ran on 60 Vbeta and 13 Jbeta primers. The assay was immunoSEQ multiplex PCR, and TCRdb's table has in-frame clones only and misses some. The table shows around 150,000 clones, with 71% occurring only once. This CDR3 region has 16 residues. Overall study results and limits: A classifier reportedly called cytomegalovirus status with high sensitivity and specificity.

To note about this clone: Its antigen is not known.

The sequencing input was PBMCs. The genes are TRBV21-1 and TRBJ2-7; the table's D call TRBD1 went unverified against the DNA. TRBV21-1 is a pseudogene. This receptor was identified in a young woman in good health and CMV-seronegative. The CDR3 DNA reads as TGTGCCGGCCACGGGACAGGGCGATCTATCTCCTACGAGCAGTACTTC. Translating it yields CAGHGTGRSISYEQYF.